This T cell receptor beta chain was sequenced in a study of T cell changes during pregnancy in multiple sclerosis. Germline CDR1 reads SQVTM; CDR2 reads ANQGSEA. This CDR3 has 14 amino acids. The V gene lost 5 bases and the J gene lost 7 bases, with 17 bases spanning the gap. This clone was seen a handful of times. The method was immunoSEQ multiplex PCR; TCRdb's version includes in-frame clones alone and lacks a portion of them. The sample holds about 68,000 clones; less than 95% are singletons and the top ten take roughly 1.5%. The receptor comes from a female donor with multiple sclerosis, enrolled in a pregnancy study. The material was peripheral blood, obtained in the third trimester of pregnancy. The chain joins TRBV29-1 to TRBJ1-4, with a tentative D call TRBD1 (6 bases). CDR3 sequence: CSVTLQGSGEKLFF. The CDR3 coding sequence is TGCAGCGTTACCCTACAGGGATCGGGTGAAAAACTGTTTTTT.